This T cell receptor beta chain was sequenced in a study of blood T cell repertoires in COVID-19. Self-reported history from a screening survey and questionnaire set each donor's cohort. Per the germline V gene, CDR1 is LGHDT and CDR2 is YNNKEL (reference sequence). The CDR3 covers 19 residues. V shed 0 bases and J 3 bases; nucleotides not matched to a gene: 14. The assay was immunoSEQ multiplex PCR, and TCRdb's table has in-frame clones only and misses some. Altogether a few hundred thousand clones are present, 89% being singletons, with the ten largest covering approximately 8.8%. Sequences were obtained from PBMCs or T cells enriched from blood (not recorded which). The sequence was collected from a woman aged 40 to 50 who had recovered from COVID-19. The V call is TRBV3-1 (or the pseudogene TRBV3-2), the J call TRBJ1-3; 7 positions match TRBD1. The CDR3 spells CASSQDGWRGRFCGNTIYF. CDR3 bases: TGTGCCAGCAGCCAAGATGGGTGGAGGGGGCGGTTTTGTGGAAACACCATATATTTT.